This T cell receptor (beta chain) was captured in a study of cytomegalovirus exposure and HLA in healthy donors. The study's findings and limits: CMV antigen specificity of three CMV-associated chains was confirmed in vitro. The tendency of first-cohort TCR clusters to co-occur in the roughly 110 validation repertoires was the finding of a later analysis.

Method: immunoSEQ multiplex PCR; TCRdb's copy keeps in-frame clones and lacks some. The data hold under 400,000 clones, with roughly 90% observed a single time. The germline V gene has CDR1 SGHNT and CDR2 YYREEE (reference sequence). The length of the CDR3 is 13 residues. Trimming took off 1 base at V and 3 bases at J, with 7 bases between the two ends. As to this clone: Its antigen remains unidentified.

The sample consisted of PBMCs. This sequence joins TRBV5-4 and TRBJ1-1; a possible D gene is TRBD1 (6 bases). The sequence derives from a woman between 18 and 29 years old in good health and CMV-seronegative. CDR3 nucleotide sequence: TGTGCCAGCAGCTTGACAGGGTACACTGAAGCTTTCTTT. Encoded protein: CASSLTGYTEAFF.